These 30 T cell receptor beta chains originate from one sample sequenced in a study of blood T cell repertoires in COVID-19. The repertoire was sequenced with immunoSEQ multiplex PCR; TCRdb's copy has only in-frame clones and lacks some. Found here are 150,000 to 160,000 clones, 88% of them singletons; the top ten hold around 2.5%. Sequencing was done on a sample of peripheral blood. The receptors shown here come from a woman in her 70s with acute or convalescent COVID-19.

The rearrangement uses TRBV3-1 (or the pseudogene TRBV3-2) and TRBJ1-3; no reliable D call. V gave up 2 bases and J gave up 0 bases, with 14 bases separating them. The CDR3 is 17 residues long. Germline V gene lookup returns CDR1 LGHDT and CDR2 YNNKEL (reference sequence). CDR3 protein: CASSQRSGSSSGNTIYF. For the CDR3, the DNA is TGTGCCAGCAGCCAAAGATCGGGGTCGAGCTCTGGAAACACCATATATTTT.

V usage is TRBV5-3 and J usage is TRBJ2-7; perhaps TRBD1 as D (6 bases). TRBV5-3 carries the ORF label, with uncertain function. Trimming stripped 4 bases from V and 6 bases from J, with 20 bases between. This CDR3 contains 15 residues. The CDR3 bases are TGTGCCAGAAGCCAGAGAGGACAGTCCTGCTCCGAGCAGTACGTC. The encoded protein is CARSQRGQSCSEQYV.

The gene calls are TRBV21-1 and TRBJ1-1; TRBD1, the D gene given by the table, was not confirmed from the DNA. TRBV21-1 is classified as a pseudogene. This CDR3 comprises 16 residues. The CDR3 DNA reads as TGTGCCAGCAGCCAGTACCTGACAGGGAGTGAAATCTGCGCTTTCTTT. It is translated as CASSQYLTGSEICAFF.

The chain carries TRBV3-1 (or the pseudogene TRBV3-2) and TRBJ2-2, with D unclear. V was cut by 4 bases and J by 7 bases, with 7 bases left in between. CDR1 is LGHDT and CDR2 is YNNKEL in the germline V gene (reference sequence). The CDR3 is made up of 12 amino acids. CDR3: CASSPFGGELFF. DNA of the CDR3: TGTGCCAGCAGCCCCTTCGGCGGGGAGCTGTTTTTT.

This chain connects TRBV19 to TRBJ1-6, with a weak D call TRBD1 (5 bases). The germline V gene has CDR1 LNHDA and CDR2 SQIVND (reference sequence). The V and J ends lost 1 base and 9 bases respectively, with 7 bases between them. The CDR3 is made up of 13 amino acids. CDR3 residues: CASSIAGGSPLHF. For the CDR3, the DNA is TGTGCCAGTAGTATAGCCGGGGGTTCACCCCTCCACTTT.

This clone was found once. The chain combines TRBV19 with TRBJ1-2; the match to TRBD1 covers 9 bases. V trimming: 5 bases; J trimming: 4 bases; junction bases outside the gene matches: 20. This CDR3 is 19 amino acids long. The germline gives CDR1 LNHDA, CDR2 SQIVND (reference sequence). The CDR3 loop reads CASSPRTGDDRRFSYGYTF. The DNA for the CDR3 is TGTGCCAGTAGTCCGAGGACAGGGGACGATCGGAGATTTTCCTATGGCTACACCTTC.

The V and J genes are TRBV6-5 and TRBJ1-1, with D perhaps matching TRBD1 (6 bases). CDR1 and CDR2 (germline): MNHEY, SVGAGI. V lost 8 bases and J lost 4, with 8 bases in between. CDR3 size: 11 residues. CDR3 DNA sequence: TGTGCCAGCGTGGGGGCCACTGAAGCTTTCTTT. The encoded protein is CASVGATEAFF.

The chain carries TRBV2 and TRBJ2-7, with a tentative D call TRBD1 (6 bases). Per the germline V gene, CDR1 is SNHLY and CDR2 is FYNNEI. V lost 6 bases and J 6 bases, leaving 15 bases between the germline ends. CDR3 length equals 13 residues. In nucleotides, the CDR3 is TGTGCCAGCAGCACCCGCCAGGGGACCGAGCAGTACTTC. This codes for CASSTRQGTEQYF.

The chain joins TRBV9 to TRBJ1-2, with D tentatively TRBD1 (5 bases). V dropped 1 base and J dropped 8 bases, with 15 bases sitting between them. This CDR3 region has 14 residues. Per germline, CDR1 SGDLS and CDR2 YYNGEE. Here the CDR3 reads CASSVSSRAGGYTF. The CDR3 DNA reads TGTGCCAGCAGCGTATCGAGCAGGGCTGGCGGCTACACCTTC.

The chain carries TRBV29-1 and TRBJ2-3; 7 bases are shared with TRBD1. This CDR3 is built from 15 residues. Trimming cost V 3 bases and J 2 bases; bases outside gene matches: 8. Looked up from germline, CDR1 is SQVTM and CDR2 is ANQGSEA. The DNA for the CDR3 is TGCAGCGTTGATTCGAGGGACAGACACACAGATACGCAGTATTTT. This sequence encodes CSVDSRDRHTDTQYF.

This clone was seen only once. The chain is built from TRBV4-1 and TRBJ2-1; perhaps TRBD1 as D (5 bases). The CDR3 length is 15 residues. With 3 bases removed from V and 2 bases from J, the gap between germline ends came to 11 bases. CDR1 is MGHRA, CDR2 YSYEKL, per germline. CDR3 bases: TGCGCCAGCAGCCACCGGCAGGGCCCCTACAATGAGCAGTTCTTC. It codes for CASSHRQGPYNEQFF.

The chain is built from TRBV27 and TRBJ2-7; TRBD2 matches 8 bases. V shed 6 bases and J 1 base; nucleotides not matched to a gene: 8. Germline assignment: CDR1 MNHEY and CDR2 SMNVEV (reference sequence). This CDR3 is 15 amino acids long. The CDR3: CASRKAGANSYEQYV. CDR3 DNA sequence: TGTGCCAGCAGGAAAGCGGGGGCCAATTCCTACGAGCAGTACGTC.

This rearrangement joins TRBV5-4 to TRBJ2-2, with D maybe TRBD1 (5 bases). Trimming stripped 0 bases from V and 0 bases from J, with 6 bases between. The CDR3 totals 15 residues. The germline V gene has CDR1 SGHNT and CDR2 YYREEE (reference sequence). CDR3 DNA sequence: TGTGCCAGCAGCTTGGGACAGCCGAACACCGGGGAGCTGTTTTTT. This sequence encodes CASSLGQPNTGELFF.

The V and J genes are TRBV18 and TRBJ2-7, with TRBD1 matching 12 bases. The CDR3 is 15 residues long. Trimming cost V 5 bases and J 3 bases; bases outside gene matches: 5. CDR1 and CDR2 from the germline V gene are KGHSH and LQKENI. The chain's CDR3 is CASSTGTGGIYEQYF. As DNA, the CDR3 is TGTGCCAGCTCAACCGGGACAGGGGGCATCTACGAGCAGTACTTC.

V usage is TRBV6-5 and J usage is TRBJ1-1; no firm D call. The CDR3 spans 15 residues. V gave up 0 bases and J gave up 0 bases, with 8 bases separating them. CDR1 is MNHEY and CDR2 is SVGAGI in the germline V gene. CDR3 sequence (DNA): TGTGCCAGCAGTTACTCGGGCAGTTTGAACACTGAAGCTTTCTTT. Translation: CASSYSGSLNTEAFF.

This clone has a handful of counts. This sequence joins TRBV28 and TRBJ1-1; TRBD1 matches 7 bases. Germline V gene sequence: CDR1 MDHEN, CDR2 SYDVKM. This CDR3 contains 14 residues. The ends lost 5 bases at V and 4 bases at J; junction bases unmatched: 7. The CDR3 DNA reads as TGTGCCAGCAGTCCAGGACAGGCTTTCACTGAAGCTTTCTTT. It codes for CASSPGQAFTEAFF. Drawing the rest from reference TRBV28 and TRBJ1-1, the complete variable domain is DVKVTQSSRYLVKRTGEKVFLECVQDMDHENMFWYRQDPGLGLRLIYFSYDVKMKEKGDIPEGYSVSREKKERFSLILESASTNQTSMYLCASSPGQAFTEAFFGQGTRLTVV.

The chain couples TRBV29-1 to TRBJ1-4; TRBD1 agrees at 11 bases. V gave up 1 base and J gave up 11 bases; unmatched junction bases: 15. The CDR3 has 17 amino acids. CDR1 is SQVTM, CDR2 ANQGSEA, per germline. CDR3 DNA: TGCAGCGTTGAAGGAGGGACAGGGGGTCCCTTTGGGAGGAAACTGTTTTTT. Its protein is CSVEGGTGGPFGRKLFF.

V and J are TRBV27 and TRBJ1-2, with TRBD1 matching 10 bases. Trimming took 3 bases from V and 1 from J; bases not matched to a gene: 23. The CDR3 contains 22 residues. Germline V lookup: CDR1 MNHEY, CDR2 SMNVEV (reference sequence). This CDR3 reads CASSFSPGQGEPHRFLNYGYTF. DNA of the CDR3: TGTGCCAGCAGTTTCTCCCCTGGACAGGGGGAACCACACCGTTTTCTTAACTATGGCTACACCTTC.

The V and J genes are TRBV3-1 (or the pseudogene TRBV3-2) and TRBJ2-2; maybe TRBD1 (6 bases). The CDR3 extends over 16 amino acids. Looked up from germline, CDR1 is LGHDT and CDR2 is YNNKEL (reference sequence). V lost 4 bases to trimming and J lost 7 bases, with 19 bases between them. CDR3 residues: CASSLQGTGRFGELFF. CDR3 bases: TGTGCCAGCAGCCTTCAAGGAACAGGGCGGTTCGGGGAGCTGTTTTTT.

J is TRBJ1-6 and V is TRBV20-1, with no clear D. CDR3 size: 11 residues. In germline, CDR1 is DFQATT, CDR2 SNEGSKA (reference sequence). This chain's CDR3 is CSRDLNSPLHF. The CDR3 region has the DNA TGCAGCCGGGATCTAAATTCACCCCTCCACTTT.

The genes are TRBV29-1 and TRBJ1-2; TRBD1 matches at 9 bases. The CDR3 covers 13 residues. Germline CDR1 is SQVTM and CDR2 is ANQGSEA. With V trimmed by 8 bases and J by 8 bases, 12 bases remained unmatched. For the CDR3, the DNA is TGCAGCTTGGCCGGGACAGGGATTCGGGGCTACACCTTC. Protein sequence: CSLAGTGIRGYTF. The variable domain in full, completed from reference TRBV29-1 and TRBJ1-2, reads SAVISQKPSRDICQRGTSLTIQCQVDSQVTMMFWYRQQPGQSLTLIATANQGSEATYESGFVIDKFPISRPNLTFSTLTVSNMSPEDSSIYLCSLAGTGIRGYTFGSGTRLTVV.

J is TRBJ2-5 and V is TRBV5-1; weak D call: TRBD1 (6 bases). V was clipped by 0 bases and J by 3 bases, with 9 bases between them. CDR1 and CDR2 (germline): SGHRS, YFSETQ. The CDR3 is 14 residues long. The CDR3 spells CASSLVAGEETQYF. The CDR3 bases are TGCGCCAGCAGCTTGGTGGCAGGGGAAGAGACCCAGTACTTC.

The chain uses TRBV5-5 and TRBJ2-2; D gene uncertain. The CDR3 has 14 residues. Germline CDR1 and CDR2: SGHKS and YYEKEE (reference sequence). The V gene lost 0 bases and the J gene lost 1 base, with 4 bases spanning the gap. For the CDR3, the DNA is TGTGCCAGCAGCTTGGGAGGGAACACCGGGGAGCTGTTTTTT. As protein: CASSLGGNTGELFF.

CDR3 sequence reads: CASSRVTDSEQYV. CDR3 DNA: TGTGCCAGCTCCCGGGTGACAGACTCCGAGCAGTACGTC. The chain carries TRBV6-5 and TRBJ2-7; TRBD1 is a possible D gene (5 bases). Germline V gene sequence: CDR1 MNHEY, CDR2 SVGAGI. The CDR3 has 13 residues. V dropped 8 bases and J dropped 6 bases, with 17 bases sitting between them.

The J gene is TRBJ1-4, the V gene TRBV4-1; no clear D. CDR3 length: 17 residues. The V and J ends lost 1 base and 4 bases respectively, with 16 bases between them. Germline loops: CDR1 MGHRA, CDR2 YSYEKL. The CDR3 here is CASSQGLRAVDNEKLFF. The CDR3 nucleotides are TGCGCCAGCAGCCAAGGCTTGCGGGCAGTAGATAATGAAAAACTGTTTTTT.

This clone was observed a single time. The chain is built from TRBV18 and TRBJ1-2, with D hard to call. CDR3 length equals 14 residues. Trimming stripped 2 bases from V and 1 base from J, with 8 bases between. Germline loops: CDR1 KGHSH, CDR2 LQKENI. DNA for the CDR3: TGTGCCAGCTCACCATTTGACATTAACTATGGCTACACCTTC. The encoded protein is CASSPFDINYGYTF.

The CDR3 DNA is TGCGCCAGCAGCTTGCGGGGAAGCTCCTATAATTCACCCCTCCACTTT. Translation: CASSLRGSSYNSPLHF. This chain uses TRBV5-1 with TRBJ1-6; D remains unclear. V was trimmed by 1 base and J by 0 bases, leaving 8 bases between them. Germline values: CDR1 SGHRS, CDR2 YFSETQ. The length of the CDR3 is 16 residues.

V and J are TRBV27 and TRBJ1-1, with TRBD1 as a possible D gene (5 bases). The CDR3 contains 14 residues. Trimming shortened V by 4 bases and J by 8 bases, and 17 bases separated the two germline ends. CDR1 is MNHEY and CDR2 is SMNVEV in the germline V gene (reference sequence). In DNA, the CDR3 is TGTGCCAGCAGTTCGCAACAGGCGAGCCACGAAGCTTTCTTT. Its protein product is CASSSQQASHEAFF.

The J gene is TRBJ2-1, the V gene TRBV5-4, with 7 nucleotides matching TRBD1. The CDR3 has 15 amino acids. V was clipped by 5 bases and J by 0 bases; unmatched bases: 5. Germline CDR1 is SGHNT and CDR2 is YYREEE (reference sequence). The CDR3 sequence is CASRAGGDSYNEQFF. CDR3 bases: TGTGCCAGCAGAGCAGGGGGTGACTCCTACAATGAGCAGTTCTTC.

The V gene is TRBV7-2, the J gene TRBJ2-3; TRBD2 matches at 14 bases. The CDR3 extends over 16 amino acids. V trimming: 3 bases; J trimming: 3 bases; junction bases outside the gene matches: 2. CDR1 is SGHTA, CDR2 FQGNSA, per germline. CDR3 region: CASSFWTSGGTDTQYF. For the CDR3, the DNA is TGTGCCAGCAGCTTCTGGACTAGCGGGGGGACAGATACGCAGTATTTT.